This record covers a single TCR beta chain. The source of the sample is a study of blood T cell repertoires in COVID-19. Study in general: Acute and convalescent COVID-19 samples came from the United States, Italy and Spain. Sample material is recorded as cDNA or gDNA derived from T cells, B-cell-depleted T cells, or PBMCs.

Germline V gene lookup returns CDR1 SNHLY and CDR2 FYNNEI. Trimming cost V 6 bases and J 8 bases, with 12 bases left between them. The CDR3 contains 12 residues. In the source study's methods: Estimation of nucleated cell counts relied on the amplification of reference gene primers. The method was immunoSEQ multiplex PCR; TCRdb's version includes in-frame clones alone and lacks a portion of them. Clone size and V and J calls were adopted from that table, with D and trimming inferred from the DNA. The sample shows 100,000 to 150,000 clones, 87% of them seen only once. The sequencing input was peripheral blood. The sequence came from a woman in her forties or fifties with acute or convalescent COVID-19. The chain joins TRBV2 to TRBJ2-3; D uncertain. Here the CDR3 reads CASRGPQGTQYF. The CDR3 DNA is TGTGCCAGCAGGGGCCCCCAAGGTACGCAGTATTTT.